The source of this T cell receptor beta chain is a study of blood T cell repertoires in COVID-19 (dated by TCRdb to 2020 to 2022). Some background on the complete study: Collaborator samples came from the United States, Italy and Spain and covered acute and convalescent phases of COVID-19. The material from the prospective study consisted of cDNA or gDNA derived from T cells, B-cell-depleted T cells, or PBMCs. Deeply sampled blood TCRbeta repertoires from subjects exposed to, actively infected with, or recovered from COVID-19 were included in the dataset. The repertoires were released in a freely available public database meant as a resource for research on the immune response to SARS-CoV-2. Samples were obtained from the ongoing ImmuneRACE study (first 160 participants) and from 1,254 subjects provided by 6 global collaborators. Nearly every sample came with metadata listing a de-identified subject ID, COVID-19 status, age in years and sex. Where available, HLA class I and class II types were taken from metadata supplied by the sample provider and were not determined by assay-based typing.

The immunoSEQ Assay, a bias-controlled multiplex PCR, was used to amplify TCRbeta CDR3 regions from genomic DNA. From the authors' description of their analysis: The number of nucleated cells in each sample was estimated by amplification of reference gene primers within the assay. To quantify the absolute abundance of each unique TCRbeta CDR3 rearrangement, sequence reads were collapsed and filtered. Productive Simpson clonality was computed per sample as the square root of Simpson's diversity index over productive rearrangements. The immuneACCESS repertoire file appears here via TCRdb, limited to in-frame rearrangements. These files lack a portion of the clones; in checked studies, under half of the deficit traces to unresolved V genes, and the cause of the others is not known. V and J calls and clone size are those listed in that table; D and trimming were worked out from the DNA. This sample is represented by 450,000 to 500,000 clones; 80% to 90% of them were singletons. Together, the top ten hold approximately 2.9% of the sample.

Whole blood was collected in K2EDTA tubes by collaborating institutions according to the institutions' own protocols. For TCRbeta analysis, collaborators shipped samples in one of three forms: frozen whole blood, isolated PBMCs, or DNA extracted from either of those sample types. Per the germline V gene, SGHTA is the CDR1 and FQGTGA is the CDR2. Relative to germline, V is 3 bases shorter and J is 6 bases shorter, with 15 bases between their ends. From cysteine to phenylalanine, the CDR3 is 15 amino acids long. This entry keeps only the CDR3 DNA: 45 bases, framed from base 1. Findings and caveats that apply to the study as a whole: How much clinical and demographic metadata was included differed by source and by participant, and the metadata was provided uncurated.

This clone was observed a few times. The specificity of this receptor is unknown. No much larger clonotype is one base removed from it; base qualities were not supplied. This sequence originates from a human donor in a cohort sampled during active COVID-19. The sequenced material came from peripheral blood. Here the chain combines TRBV7-3 and TRBJ2-1, with a weak D call of TRBD1 (5 bases match). CDR3 loop: CASSFSLGRVNEQFF. The nucleotide sequence is TGTGCCAGCAGCTTCTCCCTGGGCAGGGTCAATGAGCAGTTCTTC.